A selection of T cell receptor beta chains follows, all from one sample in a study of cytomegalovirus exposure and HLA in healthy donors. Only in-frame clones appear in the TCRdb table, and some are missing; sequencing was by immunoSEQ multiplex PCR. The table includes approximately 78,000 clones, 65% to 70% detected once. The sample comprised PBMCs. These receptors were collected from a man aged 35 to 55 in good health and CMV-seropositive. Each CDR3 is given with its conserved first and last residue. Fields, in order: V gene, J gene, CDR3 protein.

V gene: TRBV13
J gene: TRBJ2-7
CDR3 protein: CASSLPQGAKNYEQYF

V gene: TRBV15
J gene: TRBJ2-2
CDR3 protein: CATSRGGAGSGELFF

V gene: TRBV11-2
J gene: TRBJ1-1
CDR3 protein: CASSSWPEAFF

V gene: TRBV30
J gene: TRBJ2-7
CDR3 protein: CAWDPGQGAYEQYF

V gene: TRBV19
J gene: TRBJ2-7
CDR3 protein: CASSKTSGGAGFFYEQYF

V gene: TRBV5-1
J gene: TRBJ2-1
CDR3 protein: CASSLGLAGGGTYNEQFF

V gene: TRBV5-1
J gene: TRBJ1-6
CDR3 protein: CASSTTSGTGTNSPLHF

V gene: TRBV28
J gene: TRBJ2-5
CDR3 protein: CASSRAGIFQETQYF

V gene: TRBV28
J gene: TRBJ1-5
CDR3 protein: CASSLFQGAQQPQHF

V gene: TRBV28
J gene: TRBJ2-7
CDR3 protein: CASNALSGEQYF

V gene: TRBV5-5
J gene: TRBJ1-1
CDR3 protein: CASSFSEGTEAFF

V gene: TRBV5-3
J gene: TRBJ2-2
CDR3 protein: CARSLQGAANTGELFF

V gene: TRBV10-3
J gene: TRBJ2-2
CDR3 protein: CAISAWFSGAGKRGTGELFF

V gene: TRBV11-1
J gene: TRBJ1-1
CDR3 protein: CASSSIGHPESGAFF

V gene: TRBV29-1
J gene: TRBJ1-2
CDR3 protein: CSVPVGGTGANYGYTF

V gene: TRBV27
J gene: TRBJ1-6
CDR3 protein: CASRPGEGSPLHF

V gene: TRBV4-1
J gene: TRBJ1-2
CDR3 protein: CASSQVTGLSGYTF

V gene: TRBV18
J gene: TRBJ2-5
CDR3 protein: CASSPPAQETQYF

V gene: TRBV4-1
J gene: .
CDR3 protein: CASSRAPGQGAYEQYF

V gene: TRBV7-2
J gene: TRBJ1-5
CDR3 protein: CASSSVSNQPQHF

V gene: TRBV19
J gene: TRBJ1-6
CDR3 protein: CASSLRDNSPLHF

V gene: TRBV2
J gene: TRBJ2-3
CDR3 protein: CASSLLSSGSGTDTQYF

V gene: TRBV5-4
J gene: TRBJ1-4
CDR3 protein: CASSLILTGAKEKLFF

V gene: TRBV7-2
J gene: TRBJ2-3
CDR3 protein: CASSSFTDTQYF

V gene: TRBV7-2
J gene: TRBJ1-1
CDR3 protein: CASSLPGRTEAFF

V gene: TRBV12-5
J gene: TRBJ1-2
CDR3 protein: CASGRPGNYGYTF

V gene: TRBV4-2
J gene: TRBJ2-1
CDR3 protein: CASSRNSKGDSQFF

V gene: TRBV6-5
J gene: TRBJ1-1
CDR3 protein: CASTEGGHTEAFF

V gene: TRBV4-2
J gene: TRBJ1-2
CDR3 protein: CASSHAAGGTNYGYTF

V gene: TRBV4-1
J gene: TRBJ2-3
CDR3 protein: CASSQDGGLGKADTQYF

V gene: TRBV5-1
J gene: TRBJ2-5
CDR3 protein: CASSSSLRPQETQYF

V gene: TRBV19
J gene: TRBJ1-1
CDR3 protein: CASTRTGGGWSVNTEAFF

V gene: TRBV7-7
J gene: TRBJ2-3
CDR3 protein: CASAKTSFRDTQYF

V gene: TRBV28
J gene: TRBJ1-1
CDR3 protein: CASSYRRGLTNTEAFF

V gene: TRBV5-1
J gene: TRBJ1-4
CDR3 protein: CASSLGARRNEKLFF

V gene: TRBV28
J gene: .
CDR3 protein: CASRGGGGGRYEQYF

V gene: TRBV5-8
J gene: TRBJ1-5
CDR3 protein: CASSANRGVSNQPQHF

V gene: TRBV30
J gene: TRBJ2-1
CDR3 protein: CACQRLSSYNEQFF

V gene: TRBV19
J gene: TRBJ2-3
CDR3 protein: CASSAGTSGGSTDTQYF

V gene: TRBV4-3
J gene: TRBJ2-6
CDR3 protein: CASSRQASGANVLTF